The 3 T cell receptor beta chains below were found in one sample sequenced in a study of blood T cells in healthy people across ages. It was with a sample-barcoded 5' primer and a J-beta primer mix that a second PCR of roughly 6 to 12 cycles was run. TCRdb re-derived calls from the 5' RACE reads in MiXCR, one entry per CDR3 protein. Counted here are about 590,000 distinct CDR3 sequences, 25% to 30% occurring once; the ten biggest clones make up 15% to 19%. What was sequenced was blood. These receptor sequences come from a woman older than 75 in good health.

The genes are TRBV12-3 or TRBV12-4 and TRBJ1-2; D gene ambiguous. V was pared by 4 bases and J by 6 bases, with 21 bases between. The CDR3 is 16 residues long. The CDR3 loop is CASSSYGRGGLDGYTF. The CDR3 coding sequence is TGTGCCAGCAGTTCCTACGGGCGGGGAGGATTGGATGGCTACACCTTC.

The rearrangement joins TRBV20-1 to TRBJ2-1; the match to TRBD2 covers 8 bases. The junction had 14 bases not matched to a gene; V was cut back by 6 bases and J by 10 bases. The CDR3 is made up of 14 amino acids. Germline V gene sequence: CDR1 DFQATT, CDR2 SNEGSKA (reference sequence). The CDR3 loop is CSAEVSGVRREQFF. CDR3 bases: TGCAGTGCCGAAGTTAGCGGGGTTCGGAGGGAGCAGTTCTTC.

This clonotype was counted at least ten times. J is TRBJ1-2 and V is TRBV3-1, with TRBD1 matching over 8 bases. From germline, CDR1 is LGHDT and CDR2 YNNKEL (reference sequence). This CDR3 comprises 14 residues. V shed 4 bases, J shed 4 bases, and the junction held 5 bases outside the gene matches. CDR3 protein: CASSRDRGTYGYTF. Written as DNA, the CDR3 is TGTGCCAGCAGCCGTGACAGGGGAACCTATGGCTACACCTTC.